This TCR beta chain comes out of a study of identical twins. General study points: Weaker excess sharing between twins was seen in beta out-of-frame sequences. Where out-of-frame alpha sequences were twin-shared, they showed excess low generation probability. While abundant cord blood beta clonotypes carried fewer insertions, memory repertoires showed no such pattern.

V was pared by 7 bases and J by 2 bases, with 16 bases between. The CDR3 is 15 residues long. The germline V gene encodes CDR1 SEHNR and CDR2 FQNEAQ (reference sequence). A universal primer binding site was introduced by template switching. The final cDNA contained unique molecular identifiers. TCRdb used MiXCR to reprocess the 5' RACE reads, holding one entry per CDR3 protein. The sample records approximately 600,000 distinct CDR3 sequences, roughly 7.2% being singletons. This clonotype appeared a few times. Its specificity is not known. This sample also belongs to another study, concerning yellow fever vaccine responses in identical twins.

Sequencing was done on a sample of PBMCs. The TCR originated in a woman under 30 in good health. The chain uses TRBV7-9 and TRBJ2-3, with D perhaps TRBD2 (6 bases). The CDR3 protein is CASTPVAGLTDTQYF. The CDR3 DNA sequence: TGTGCCAGCACCCCCGTGGCGGGGCTCACAGATACGCAGTATTTT. Drawing the rest from reference TRBV7-9 and TRBJ2-3, the complete variable domain is DTGVSQNPRHKITKRGQNVTFRCDPISEHNRLYWYRQTLGQGPEFLTYFQNEAQLEKSRLLSDRFSAERPKGSFSTLEIQRTEQGDSAMYLCASTPVAGLTDTQYFGPGTRLTVL.